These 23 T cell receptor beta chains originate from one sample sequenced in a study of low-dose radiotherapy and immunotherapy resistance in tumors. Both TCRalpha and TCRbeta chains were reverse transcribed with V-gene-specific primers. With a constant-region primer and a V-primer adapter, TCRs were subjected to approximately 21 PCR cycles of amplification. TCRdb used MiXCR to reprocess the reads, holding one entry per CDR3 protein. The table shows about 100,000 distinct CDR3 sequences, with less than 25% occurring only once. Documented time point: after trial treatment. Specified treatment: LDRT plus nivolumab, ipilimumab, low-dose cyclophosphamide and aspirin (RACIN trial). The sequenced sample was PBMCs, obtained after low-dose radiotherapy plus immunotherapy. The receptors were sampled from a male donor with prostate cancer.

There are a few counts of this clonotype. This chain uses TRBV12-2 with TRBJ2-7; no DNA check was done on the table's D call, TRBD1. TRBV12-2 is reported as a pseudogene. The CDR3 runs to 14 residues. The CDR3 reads CASRLSGGAFGQYF. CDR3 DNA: TGTGCAAGTCGCCTTAGCGGGGGGGCCTTCGGGCAGTACTTC.

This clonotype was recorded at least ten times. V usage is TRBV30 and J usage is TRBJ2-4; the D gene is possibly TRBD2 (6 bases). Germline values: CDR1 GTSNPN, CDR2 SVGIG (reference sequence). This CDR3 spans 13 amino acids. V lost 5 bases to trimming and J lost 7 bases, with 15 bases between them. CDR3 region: CAWDTSGGNIQYF. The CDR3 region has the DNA TGTGCCTGGGACACATCTGGGGGGAACATTCAGTACTTC.

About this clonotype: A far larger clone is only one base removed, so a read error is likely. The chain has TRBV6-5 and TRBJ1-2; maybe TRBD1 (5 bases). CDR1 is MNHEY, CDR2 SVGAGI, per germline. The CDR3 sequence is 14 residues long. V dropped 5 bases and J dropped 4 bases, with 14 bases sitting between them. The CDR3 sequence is CASSEAGGAYGYTF. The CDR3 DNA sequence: TGTGCCAGCAGTGAAGCGGGAGGGGCCTATGGCTACACCTTC.

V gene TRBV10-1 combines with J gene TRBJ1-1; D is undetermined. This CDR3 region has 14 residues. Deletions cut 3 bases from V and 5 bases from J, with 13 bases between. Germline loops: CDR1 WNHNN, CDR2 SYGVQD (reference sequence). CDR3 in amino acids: CASSEWQAGTEAFF. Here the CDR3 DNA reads TGCGCCAGCAGTGAATGGCAGGCGGGAACTGAAGCTTTCTTT.

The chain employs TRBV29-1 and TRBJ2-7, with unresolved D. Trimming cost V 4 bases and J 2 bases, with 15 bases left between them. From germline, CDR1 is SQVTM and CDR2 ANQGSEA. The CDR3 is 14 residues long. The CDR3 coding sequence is TGCAGCGTTGCGAAACAGTGGGCGACCTACGAGCAGTACTTC. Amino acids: CSVAKQWATYEQYF.

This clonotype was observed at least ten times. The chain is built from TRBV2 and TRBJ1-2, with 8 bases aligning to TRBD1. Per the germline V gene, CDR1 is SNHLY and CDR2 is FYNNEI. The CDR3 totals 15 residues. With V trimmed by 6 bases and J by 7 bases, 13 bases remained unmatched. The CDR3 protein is CASRGTGHSTGGYTF. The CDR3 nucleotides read TGTGCCAGCAGAGGGACAGGCCATTCAACGGGTGGCTACACCTTC.

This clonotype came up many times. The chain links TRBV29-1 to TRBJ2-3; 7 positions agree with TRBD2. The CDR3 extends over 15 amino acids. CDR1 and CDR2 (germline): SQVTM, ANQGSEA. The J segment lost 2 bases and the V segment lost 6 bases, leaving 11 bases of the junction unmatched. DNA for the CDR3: TGCAGCGTCCTCGGGGGAGCGGGGTACACAGATACGCAGTATTTT. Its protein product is CSVLGGAGYTDTQYF.

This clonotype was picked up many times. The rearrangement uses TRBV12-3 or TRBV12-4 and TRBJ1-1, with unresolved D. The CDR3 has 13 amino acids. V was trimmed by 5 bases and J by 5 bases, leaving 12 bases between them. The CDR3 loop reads CASSPGPDTEAFF. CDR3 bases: TGTGCCAGCAGTCCGGGCCCGGATACTGAAGCTTTCTTT.

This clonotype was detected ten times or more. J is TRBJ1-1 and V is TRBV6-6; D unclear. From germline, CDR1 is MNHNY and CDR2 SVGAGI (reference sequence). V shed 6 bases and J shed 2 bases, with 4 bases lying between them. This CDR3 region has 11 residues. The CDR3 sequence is CASRTNTEAFF. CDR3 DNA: TGTGCCAGCAGAACCAACACTGAAGCTTTCTTT.

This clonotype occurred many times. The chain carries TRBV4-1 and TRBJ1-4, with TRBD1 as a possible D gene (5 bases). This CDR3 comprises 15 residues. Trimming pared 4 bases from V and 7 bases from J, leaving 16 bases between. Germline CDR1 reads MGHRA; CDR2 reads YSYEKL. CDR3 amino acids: CASSLTGTRGEKLFF. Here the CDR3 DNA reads TGCGCCAGCAGCCTAACCGGGACCCGGGGTGAAAAACTGTTTTTT.

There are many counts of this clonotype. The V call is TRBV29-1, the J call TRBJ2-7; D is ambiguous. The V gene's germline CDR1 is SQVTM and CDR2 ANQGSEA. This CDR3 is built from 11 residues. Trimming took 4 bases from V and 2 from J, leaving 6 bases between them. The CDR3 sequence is CSVGPTYEQYF. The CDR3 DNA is TGCAGCGTTGGACCCACCTACGAGCAGTACTTC.

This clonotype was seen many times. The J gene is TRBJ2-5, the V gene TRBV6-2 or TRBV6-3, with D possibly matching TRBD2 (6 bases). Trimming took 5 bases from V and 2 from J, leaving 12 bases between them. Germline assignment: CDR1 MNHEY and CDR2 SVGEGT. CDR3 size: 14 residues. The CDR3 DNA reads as TGTGCCAGCAGTCCCCGGCGGGGTCAAGAGACCCAGTACTTC. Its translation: CASSPRRGQETQYF.

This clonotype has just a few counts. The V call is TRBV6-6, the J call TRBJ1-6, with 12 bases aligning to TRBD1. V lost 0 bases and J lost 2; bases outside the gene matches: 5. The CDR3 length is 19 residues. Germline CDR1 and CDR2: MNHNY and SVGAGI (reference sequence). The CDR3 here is CASSYSGTGGATYNSPLHF. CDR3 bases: TGTGCCAGCAGTTACTCAGGGACAGGGGGCGCCACCTATAATTCACCCCTCCACTTT.

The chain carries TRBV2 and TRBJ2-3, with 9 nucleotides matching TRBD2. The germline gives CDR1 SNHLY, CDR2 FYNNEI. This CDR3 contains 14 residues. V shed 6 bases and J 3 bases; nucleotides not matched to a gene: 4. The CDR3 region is CASRKTSGTDTQYF. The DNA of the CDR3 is TGTGCCAGCAGGAAAACTAGCGGGACAGATACGCAGTATTTT.

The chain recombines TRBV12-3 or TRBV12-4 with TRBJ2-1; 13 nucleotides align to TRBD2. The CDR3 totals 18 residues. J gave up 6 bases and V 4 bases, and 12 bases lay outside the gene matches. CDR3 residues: CASSSTHRGLAGSNEQFF. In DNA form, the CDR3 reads TGTGCCAGCAGTTCCACTCACAGGGGACTAGCGGGATCCAATGAGCAGTTCTTC.

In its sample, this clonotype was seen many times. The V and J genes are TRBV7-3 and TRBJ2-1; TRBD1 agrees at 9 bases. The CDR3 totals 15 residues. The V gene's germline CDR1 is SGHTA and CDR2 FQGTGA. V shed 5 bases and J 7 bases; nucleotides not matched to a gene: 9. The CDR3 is CASSRPDRGVNEQFF. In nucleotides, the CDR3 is TGTGCCAGCAGCCGGCCCGACAGGGGGGTAAATGAGCAGTTCTTC.

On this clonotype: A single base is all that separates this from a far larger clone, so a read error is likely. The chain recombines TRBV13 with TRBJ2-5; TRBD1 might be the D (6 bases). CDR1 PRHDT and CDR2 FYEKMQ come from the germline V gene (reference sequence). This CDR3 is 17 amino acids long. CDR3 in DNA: TGTGCCAGCAGCTTAGGCCGTGGGACAATTCTTCAAGAGTCCCAGTACTTC. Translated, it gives CASSLGRGTILQESQYF.

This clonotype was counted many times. CDR3 amino acids: CASSELGEYF. DNA of the CDR3: TGTGCCAGCAGTGAATTAGGCGAGTACTTC. The rearrangement joins TRBV2 to TRBJ2-5; D not certain. The CDR3 loop spans 10 amino acids. Germline CDR1 and CDR2: SNHLY and FYNNEI. The V end was cut by 2 bases, the J end by 12 bases, with 7 bases between.

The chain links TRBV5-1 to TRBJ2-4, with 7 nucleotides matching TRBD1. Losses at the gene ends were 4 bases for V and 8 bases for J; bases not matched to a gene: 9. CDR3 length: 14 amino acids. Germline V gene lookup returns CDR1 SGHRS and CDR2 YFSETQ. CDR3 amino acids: CASSPGTAADIQYF. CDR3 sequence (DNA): TGCGCCAGCAGCCCCGGGACAGCAGCGGACATTCAGTACTTC.

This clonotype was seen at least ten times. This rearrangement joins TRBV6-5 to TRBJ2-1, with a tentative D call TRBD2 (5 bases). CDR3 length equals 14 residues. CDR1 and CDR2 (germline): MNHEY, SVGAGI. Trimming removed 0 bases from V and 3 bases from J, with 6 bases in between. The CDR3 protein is CASSYSRDYNEQFF. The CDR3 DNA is TGTGCCAGCAGTTACTCGAGGGACTACAATGAGCAGTTCTTC.

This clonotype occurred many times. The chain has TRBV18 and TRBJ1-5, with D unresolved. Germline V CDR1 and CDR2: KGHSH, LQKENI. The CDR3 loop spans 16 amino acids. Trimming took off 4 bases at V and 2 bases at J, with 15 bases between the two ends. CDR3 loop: CASSLGPSSGNQPQHF. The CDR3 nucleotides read TGTGCCAGCTCACTCGGACCGAGCTCGGGCAATCAGCCCCAGCATTTT.

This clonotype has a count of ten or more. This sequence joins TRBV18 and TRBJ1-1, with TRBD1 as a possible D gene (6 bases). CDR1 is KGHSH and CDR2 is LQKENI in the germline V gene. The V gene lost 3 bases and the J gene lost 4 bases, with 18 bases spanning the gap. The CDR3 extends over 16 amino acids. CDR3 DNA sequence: TGTGCCAGCTCACCCGAAGGACAGTCCTTGGGCACTGAAGCTTTCTTT. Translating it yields CASSPEGQSLGTEAFF. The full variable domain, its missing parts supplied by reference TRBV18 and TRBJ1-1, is NAGVMQNPRHLVRRRGQEARLRCSPMKGHSHVYWYRQLPEEGLKFMVYLQKENIIDESGMPKERFSAEFPKEGPSILRIQQVVRGDSAAYFCASSPEGQSLGTEAFFGQGTRLTVV.

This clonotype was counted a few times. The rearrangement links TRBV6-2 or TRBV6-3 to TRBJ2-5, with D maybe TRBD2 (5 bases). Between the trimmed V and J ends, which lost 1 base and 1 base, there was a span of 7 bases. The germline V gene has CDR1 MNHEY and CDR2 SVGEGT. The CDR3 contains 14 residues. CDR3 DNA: TGTGCCAGCAGTTACTTAGGGAGCCAAGAGACCCAGTACTTC. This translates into CASSYLGSQETQYF.